This TCR beta chain was captured by sequencing in a study of CD8 T cells in Susac syndrome. Concerning this clonotype: Its target is unknown.

The CDR3 spans 19 residues. Germline values: CDR1 MGHRA, CDR2 YSYEKL. J was trimmed by 1 base and V by 7 bases; bases with no gene match: 11. Study results and caveats: The study acknowledged a relatively small number of individuals in its TCR sequencing and HLA analysis.

The sequenced target, TCR beta, came from blood CD8+ and CD4+ T cells. The control group consisted of healthy donors matched for age and sex. RNA in amounts of roughly 0.5 to 1 ug was reverse transcribed with random hexamers. TCRdb used MiXCR to reprocess the immunoSEQ multiplex PCR reads, holding one entry per CDR3 protein. The repertoire consists of 100,000 to 150,000 distinct CDR3 sequences, with over 90% occurring once and the leading ten covering approximately 0.12%. Sequenced sample: CD4+ T cells from PBMCs. The chain employs TRBV4-1 and TRBJ2-6, with 12 nucleotides matching TRBD1. This receptor was taken from a human donor in good health. CDR3 coding DNA: TGCGCCAGCAAGCAAGCCGGGACAGGGGGCGGATCTGGGGCCAACGTCCTGACTTTC. It yields the protein CASKQAGTGGGSGANVLTF.